The 6 T cell receptor beta chains reported below all come from one sample, sequenced in a study of cytomegalovirus exposure and HLA in healthy donors. 13 Jbeta primers and 60 Vbeta primers were used for the PCR. Profiling relied on immunoSEQ multiplex PCR, and the TCRdb table lists in-frame clones only, not all of them. The sample shows 95,000 to 150,000 clones, 75% to 90% of them seen only once. Specimen: PBMCs. The receptors shown here come from a man aged 25 to 40 in good health and CMV-seronegative.

V usage is TRBV28 and J usage is TRBJ2-3, with 10 bases fitting TRBD1. V dropped 6 bases and J dropped 0; count of bases not matched to a gene: 3. The CDR3 is 15 amino acids. Germline V gene sequence: CDR1 MDHEN, CDR2 SYDVKM. CDR3 region: CASRGDRGSTDTQYF. The CDR3 DNA is TGTGCCAGCAGGGGGGACAGGGGCAGCACAGATACGCAGTATTTT.

In this sample, this clone turned up a few times. The V and J genes are TRBV27 and TRBJ2-3; D is perhaps TRBD2 (5 bases). V gave up 6 bases and J gave up 6 bases, with 13 bases separating them. The germline V gene has CDR1 MNHEY and CDR2 SMNVEV (reference sequence). This CDR3 contains 13 residues. The CDR3 protein is CASSPSLPDTQYF. The CDR3 nucleotides are TGTGCCAGCAGCCCTAGCCTCCCGGATACGCAGTATTTT.

The chain couples TRBV19 to TRBJ1-5; 10 bases are shared with TRBD1. The CDR3 is 15 residues long. Germline lookup yields CDR1 LNHDA and CDR2 SQIVND (reference sequence). The ends lost 5 bases at V and 6 bases at J; junction bases unmatched: 7. CDR3 loop: CASSSSGTGVQPQHF. The CDR3 bases are TGTGCCAGTAGTTCGTCCGGGACAGGGGTTCAGCCCCAGCATTTT. Together with reference TRBV19 and TRBJ1-5, the CDR3 gives the full variable domain: DGGITQSPKYLFRKEGQNVTLSCEQNLNHDAMYWYRQDPGQGLRLIYYSQIVNDFQKGDIAEGYSVSREKKESFPLTVTSAQKNPTAFYLCASSSSGTGVQPQHFGDGTRLSIL.

This clone was found a few times. The J gene is TRBJ1-2, the V gene TRBV6-5; D not resolved. The germline V gene has CDR1 MNHEY and CDR2 SVGAGI. The CDR3 sequence is 12 residues long. The V gene lost 6 bases and the J gene lost 7 bases, with 12 bases spanning the gap. The CDR3 region is CASRPPTGGYTF. Written as DNA, the CDR3 is TGTGCCAGCAGACCGCCAACGGGTGGCTACACCTTC.

The chain combines TRBV2 with TRBJ2-2, with D tentatively TRBD1 (5 bases). Trimming cost V 5 bases and J 3 bases, with 10 bases left between them. This CDR3 is 14 amino acids long. CDR1 is SNHLY and CDR2 is FYNNEI in the germline V gene. The CDR3, as DNA: TGTGCCAGCAGTTGGATCAGGGACACCGGGGAGCTGTTTTTT. It is translated as CASSWIRDTGELFF.

The chain is built from TRBV27 and TRBJ2-3; D not resolved. The V end was cut by 2 bases, the J end by 2 bases, with 8 bases between. Per the germline V gene, CDR1 is MNHEY and CDR2 is SMNVEV (reference sequence). The CDR3 runs 14 residues. For the CDR3, the DNA is TGTGCCAGCAGTTTAGTGGCAAACACAGATACGCAGTATTTT. It is translated as CASSLVANTDTQYF.